The 15 T cell receptor beta chains below were found in one sample sequenced in a study of shared clonotypes between healthy human individuals. Libraries were prepared by immunoSEQ multiplex PCR; TCRdb keeps only in-frame clonotypes and omits some of them. The repertoire holds roughly 1,100,000 clones, around 74% seen once, with approximately 1.5% in the top ten. The sample taken for sequencing was memory CD4+ T cells sorted from blood. Subset in this sample: CD45RA-negative fraction. These receptors originate from a young man in good health.

The chain employs TRBV5-5 and TRBJ2-7; D is uncertain. The CDR3 length is 14 residues. The V end lost 0 bases, the J end lost 3 bases, and 10 bases lay between the germline ends. Germline loops: CDR1 SGHKS, CDR2 YYEKEE (reference sequence). The CDR3 reads CASSLGRLVYEQYF. The CDR3 region has the DNA TGTGCCAGCAGCTTGGGCAGACTCGTCTACGAGCAGTACTTC.

This chain joins TRBV19 and TRBJ1-2, with TRBD1 matching over 7 bases. Germline lookup yields CDR1 LNHDA and CDR2 SQIVND (reference sequence). Trimming removed 5 bases from V and 4 bases from J; junction bases left unmatched: 4. This CDR3 region has 13 residues. Here the CDR3 reads CASSGDRAYGYTF. DNA of the CDR3: TGTGCCAGTAGTGGCGACAGGGCCTATGGCTACACCTTC.

The gene calls are TRBV30 and TRBJ2-5, with a possible D match to TRBD1 (5 bases). Germline V lookup: CDR1 GTSNPN, CDR2 SVGIG (reference sequence). Trimming stripped 2 bases from V and 3 bases from J, with 13 bases between. The CDR3 consists of 14 residues. The CDR3 DNA sequence: TGTGCCTGGAGTCCAGGGTCCATTAAAGAGACCCAGTACTTC. This gives the protein CAWSPGSIKETQYF.

This chain uses TRBV7-8 with TRBJ1-5; no reliable D call. V lost 6 bases, J lost 0 bases, and 18 bases lay in between. This CDR3 contains 17 residues. The germline CDR1 and CDR2 sequences are SGHVS and FQNEAQ. For the CDR3, the DNA is TGTGCCAGCAGTCCCGGTGGAGGGCGTTATAGCAATCAGCCCCAGCATTTT. This sequence encodes CASSPGGGRYSNQPQHF.

The chain joins TRBV6-5 to TRBJ2-7; D possibly corresponds to TRBD1 (6 bases). The germline V and J ends were trimmed by 6 bases and 2 bases, with 14 bases remaining between them. Germline CDR1 reads MNHEY; CDR2 reads SVGAGI. CDR3 length: 14 amino acids. CDR3 in amino acids: CASSSGQPPYEQYF. The CDR3 region has the DNA TGTGCCAGCAGCTCCGGACAGCCGCCCTACGAGCAGTACTTC.

The chain carries TRBV11-2 and TRBJ2-5, with 12 bases lining up with TRBD1. The CDR3 is made up of 17 amino acids. The V and J ends lost 3 bases and 2 bases, in that order; junction bases with no gene match: 7. The germline CDR1 and CDR2 sequences are SGHAT and FQNNGV. This CDR3 is CASSFGDRGRRQETQYF. The CDR3 DNA follows: TGTGCCAGCAGCTTTGGGGACAGGGGGCGAAGGCAAGAGACCCAGTACTTC.

On this clone: This same CDR3 is encoded by further DNA sequences in the sample. V and J are TRBV5-1 and TRBJ2-5; D remains ambiguous. CDR1 and CDR2 (germline): SGHRS, YFSETQ. There are 12 residues in the CDR3. The germline V and J ends were trimmed by 4 bases and 1 base, with 5 bases remaining between them. The CDR3 loop is CASSTPQETQYF. The CDR3 coding sequence is TGCGCCAGCAGCACACCCCAAGAGACCCAGTACTTC.

This clone was detected a few times. This chain connects TRBV19 to TRBJ2-5, with D tentatively TRBD2 (5 bases). V was cut by 9 bases and J by 2 bases, with 19 bases left in between. Germline V gene sequence: CDR1 LNHDA, CDR2 SQIVND (reference sequence). This CDR3 has 15 residues. Written as DNA, the CDR3 is TGTGCCAGCTCTAGATCAAGCGGAGTTCAAGAGACCCAGTACTTC. Translation: CASSRSSGVQETQYF.

The chain carries TRBV28 and TRBJ2-1, with 10 bases aligning to TRBD2. The V segment lost 3 bases and the J segment 9 bases; nucleotides outside the gene matches: 5. This CDR3 spans 14 amino acids. Germline lookup yields CDR1 MDHEN and CDR2 SYDVKM. CDR3 sequence: CASSFQRGGGEQFF. The CDR3 coding sequence is TGTGCCAGCAGTTTCCAGCGGGGGGGTGGTGAGCAGTTCTTC.

The V and J genes are TRBV28 and TRBJ1-2; D might be TRBD1 (5 bases). The germline CDR1 and CDR2 sequences are MDHEN and SYDVKM. V was clipped by 7 bases and J by 5 bases, with 20 bases between them. This CDR3 region has 15 residues. For the CDR3, the DNA is TGTGCCAGCACCCCCACAAACGGGGGGGTTTATGGCTACACCTTC. This sequence encodes CASTPTNGGVYGYTF.

The gene calls are TRBV5-1 and TRBJ2-3; TRBD2 agrees at 12 bases. CDR1 SGHRS and CDR2 YFSETQ come from the germline V gene. With V trimmed by 4 bases and J by 0 bases, 6 bases remained unmatched. The CDR3 spans 17 residues. CDR3 DNA: TGCGCCAGCAGCCCGACTAGCGGGGGCCCTAGCACAGATACGCAGTATTTT. This translates into CASSPTSGGPSTDTQYF.

V gene TRBV6-1 combines with J gene TRBJ2-3; TRBD2 agrees at 13 bases. The V gene end was trimmed by 11 bases and the J gene end by 2 bases; junction bases not matched to a gene: 4. This CDR3 is 14 amino acids long. In germline, CDR1 is MNHNS, CDR2 SASEGT. The CDR3 protein is CAGTSGTSTDTQYF. CDR3 coding DNA: TGTGCCGGGACTAGCGGGACTTCCACAGATACGCAGTATTTT.

The gene calls are TRBV28 and TRBJ1-5; D is unresolved. CDR3 length equals 17 residues. Germline CDR1 reads MDHEN; CDR2 reads SYDVKM. V gave up 5 bases and J gave up 0 bases, with 17 bases separating them. In DNA form, the CDR3 reads TGTGCCAGCAGTCCTTCCCTAGGTACACCTAGCAATCAGCCCCAGCATTTT. Translating gives CASSPSLGTPSNQPQHF. The variable domain in full, with the rest retrieved from reference TRBV28 and TRBJ1-5, is DVKVTQSSRYLVKRTGEKVFLECVQDMDHENMFWYRQDPGLGLRLIYFSYDVKMKEKGDIPEGYSVSREKKERFSLILESASTNQTSMYLCASSPSLGTPSNQPQHFGDGTRLSIL.

This clone was seen a few times. The chain recombines TRBV2 with TRBJ2-7; D call uncertain. Between the trimmed V and J ends, which lost 1 base and 2 bases, there was a span of 15 bases. This CDR3 comprises 16 residues. Germline CDR1 reads SNHLY; CDR2 reads FYNNEI. The DNA for the CDR3 is TGTGCCAGCAGTGAAGTGACGTGGACGGTGACCTACGAGCAGTACTTC. Protein: CASSEVTWTVTYEQYF.

The J gene is TRBJ2-5, the V gene TRBV28; 13 bases align to TRBD2. The V and J ends lost 4 bases and 3 bases, in that order; junction bases with no gene match: 2. The CDR3 runs to 15 residues. CDR1 and CDR2 (germline): MDHEN, SYDVKM. Here the CDR3 reads CASSSGLAGKETQYF. CDR3 coding DNA: TGTGCCAGCAGTTCGGGACTAGCGGGGAAAGAGACCCAGTACTTC.